Following are 9 T cell receptor beta chains from one sample sequenced in a study of shared clonotypes between healthy human individuals. Sequencing used immunoSEQ multiplex PCR; TCRdb keeps in-frame clones, though not all of them. The sample holds around 2.3 million clones, approximately 94% seen once. The sequenced sample consisted of naive CD4+ T cells sorted from blood. Subset defined: CD45RA+ positively selected. The source is a man aged 18 to 30 in good health.

V gene TRBV10-3 combines with J gene TRBJ2-7; tentative D call: TRBD2 (6 bases). CDR3 length: 14 amino acids. In germline, CDR1 is ENHRY, CDR2 SYGVKD. Trimming took off 2 bases at V and 2 bases at J, with 10 bases between the two ends. CDR3 nucleotides: TGTGCCATCAGTGAGGATGGAGGGACCTACGAGCAGTACTTC. This codes for CAISEDGGTYEQYF.

The gene calls are TRBV30 and TRBJ2-3; 10 bases map to TRBD2. The CDR3 has 15 residues. Per the germline V gene, CDR1 is GTSNPN and CDR2 is SVGIG (reference sequence). V trimming: 2 bases; J trimming: 4 bases; junction bases outside the gene matches: 6. The CDR3 DNA reads as TGTGCCTGGAGTTTTAGCGGGGGGTGGCCAGATACGCAGTATTTT. This gives the protein CAWSFSGGWPDTQYF.

V gene TRBV9 combines with J gene TRBJ2-1, with D perhaps TRBD1 or TRBD2 (6 bases each). Germline CDR1 SGDLS, CDR2 YYNGEE. The CDR3 contains 14 residues. The V and J ends lost 0 bases and 9 bases respectively, with 13 bases between them. The CDR3 is CASSVAGGRGEQFF. CDR3 sequence (DNA): TGTGCCAGCAGCGTAGCTGGGGGGCGAGGTGAGCAGTTCTTC.

The V call is TRBV10-3, the J call TRBJ1-5; 9 bases fit TRBD1. J was trimmed by 2 bases and V by 2 bases; bases with no gene match: 4. CDR1 and CDR2 from the germline V gene are ENHRY and SYGVKD. This CDR3 is built from 16 residues. The CDR3 loop is CAISEKRQGGNQPQHF. CDR3 nucleotides: TGTGCCATCAGTGAGAAGCGACAGGGGGGCAATCAGCCCCAGCATTTT.

The rearrangement uses TRBV28 and TRBJ1-1; perhaps TRBD1 as D (5 bases). The CDR3 runs to 18 residues. V lost 5 bases to trimming and J lost 0 bases, with 22 bases between them. The germline CDR1 and CDR2 sequences are MDHEN and SYDVKM. CDR3 sequence reads: CASSPGGVVPGVNTEAFF. Here the CDR3 DNA reads TGTGCCAGCAGTCCTGGAGGGGTGGTGCCTGGGGTGAACACTGAAGCTTTCTTT. The full variable domain, rest sourced from reference TRBV28 and TRBJ1-1, is DVKVTQSSRYLVKRTGEKVFLECVQDMDHENMFWYRQDPGLGLRLIYFSYDVKMKEKGDIPEGYSVSREKKERFSLILESASTNQTSMYLCASSPGGVVPGVNTEAFFGQGTRLTVV.

This clone was seen only once. The V call is TRBV2, the J call TRBJ1-2, with D perhaps matching TRBD1 (5 bases). The germline gives CDR1 SNHLY, CDR2 FYNNEI. V dropped 5 bases and J dropped 0 bases, with 7 bases sitting between them. This CDR3 contains 13 residues. Written as DNA, the CDR3 is TGTGCCAGCAGTCGGGGACCTAACTATGGCTACACCTTC. This codes for CASSRGPNYGYTF.

The chain recombines TRBV9 with TRBJ2-5, with D perhaps TRBD1 (6 bases). Trimming pared 3 bases from V and 4 bases from J, leaving 19 bases between. There are 16 residues in the CDR3. CDR1 and CDR2 from the germline V gene are SGDLS and YYNGEE. The CDR3 DNA reads TGTGCCAGCAGCGCCAGGGAAGGGGGTTGGGGAGAGACCCAGTACTTC. Translation gives CASSAREGGWGETQYF.

The rearrangement links TRBV10-3 to TRBJ2-7; D is possibly TRBD1 (5 bases). With 1 base removed from V and 3 bases from J, the gap between germline ends came to 7 bases. The CDR3 length is 13 residues. Germline V lookup: CDR1 ENHRY, CDR2 SYGVKD. In nucleotides, the CDR3 is TGTGCCATCAGTGAGTACAGGAGCTACGAGCAGTACTTC. Translated, it gives CAISEYRSYEQYF.

This chain connects TRBV4-3 to TRBJ2-3; D is ambiguous. The germline V and J ends were trimmed by 0 bases and 5 bases, with 9 bases remaining between them. CDR3 length: 14 amino acids. Germline CDR1 is LGHNA and CDR2 is YSLEER. DNA for the CDR3: TGCGCCAGCAGCCAAGATTGGGTTGGAGATACGCAGTATTTT. Its translation is CASSQDWVGDTQYF.